This TCR beta chain was sequenced for a study of response to subunit inactivated influenza vaccine. Whole-study findings and limits: A suggestion made by the authors is that each seasonal influenza vaccination recruits few new T cells.

This clonotype was detected only a few times. What it recognizes is unknown. TCRdb ran MiXCR on the RT-PCR reads and lists one entry per CDR3 protein. The sample shows 500,000 to 750,000 distinct CDR3 sequences, less than 15% of them seen only once. There are 16 residues in the CDR3. Trimming cost V 3 bases and J 7 bases; bases outside gene matches: 10. Germline-derived CDR1 and CDR2 are SGDLS and YYNGEE. This clonotype originated in a middle-aged man who received an inactivated influenza vaccine. The chain is built from TRBV9 and TRBJ2-2; TRBD1 agrees at 9 bases. Sequences were derived from PBMCs from blood, sampled roughly 12 days after vaccination. The CDR3 sequence: CASSAPGTGRNGELFF. The CDR3 nucleotides are TGTGCCAGCAGCGCCCCCGGGACAGGGCGGAACGGGGAGCTGTTTTTT.